This TCR beta chain was sequenced for a study of early T cells in non-severe SARS-CoV-2 infection. A single record per CDR3 protein comes from TCRdb applying MiXCR to the 5' RACE reads. This sample has more than 95,000 distinct CDR3 sequences, with 8% to 13% found just once. Between the trimmed V and J ends, which lost 4 bases and 5 bases, there was a span of 13 bases. This CDR3 comprises 13 residues. CDR1 is SGHRS and CDR2 is YFSETQ in the germline V gene. This clonotype was detected only a few times. The sample was whole blood, taken at baseline. This sequence joins TRBV5-1 and TRBJ2-7; tentatively, D is TRBD1 or TRBD2 (5 bases each). The receptor was isolated from an adult who was a healthcare worker with PCR-confirmed SARS-CoV-2 infection or an uninfected control (not recorded which). In DNA, the CDR3 is TGCGCCAGCAGCCCTGTGGGGGTTGACGAGCAGTACTTC. This codes for CASSPVGVDEQYF.